The clone carrying this T cell receptor beta chain was detected only once. As yet, its antigen is unknown. Second-dose intervals near 4 or 12 weeks were combined. Sequencing used immunoSEQ multiplex PCR; TCRdb keeps in-frame clones, though not all of them. The sample has tens of thousands of clones, 70% to 90% seen once. This entry is derived from a study of T cell responses to AZD1222 COVID-19 vaccine. CDR3 length equals 13 residues. The germline CDR1 and CDR2 sequences are MDHEN and SYDVKM. V was cut by 6 bases and J by 3 bases, with 12 bases left in between. Study-wide results and limits: In a largely white British group with more females than males, clonal diversity was possibly underestimated. The study reported that nearly half of spike-specific TCRs target unmutated variant regions. Among AZD1222 vaccinees, only 5 to 7 were seropositive at baseline.

V usage is TRBV28 and J usage is TRBJ2-7; D not resolved. The specimen was peripheral blood, collected 28 days after the second AZD1222 dose. The source of this sequence is an adult who received the AZD1222 COVID-19 vaccine. CDR3 residues: CASRRSLHYEQYF. The CDR3 coding sequence is TGTGCCAGCAGACGGTCACTTCACTACGAGCAGTACTTC.